These 21 T cell receptor beta chains came from one sample sequenced in a study of blood T cell repertoires in COVID-19. The table came from immunoSEQ multiplex PCR; TCRdb's copy has only in-frame clones and leaves some out. The profile shows around 250,000 clones, 75% to 90% of them singletons. The sequenced sample was PBMCs or T cells enriched from blood (not recorded which). These receptors were taken from a woman in her thirties or forties who had been exposed to COVID-19.

J is TRBJ1-1 and V is TRBV30; possibly TRBD1 for D (5 bases). Per the germline V gene, CDR1 is GTSNPN and CDR2 is SVGIG (reference sequence). CDR3 size: 13 residues. Trimming stripped 6 bases from V and 7 bases from J, with 18 bases between. CDR3 protein: CACTLLRGVEAFF. In nucleotides, the CDR3 is TGTGCCTGCACCCTGCTAAGGGGCGTTGAAGCTTTCTTT.

This CDR3 is CASSSRQGDYNEQFF. The CDR3 DNA reads as TGTGCCAGCAGCTCGCGACAGGGGGACTACAATGAGCAGTTCTTC. The V gene is TRBV7-8, the J gene TRBJ2-1, with TRBD1 matching 9 bases. The V segment lost 4 bases and the J segment 3 bases; nucleotides outside the gene matches: 4. The germline CDR1 and CDR2 sequences are SGHVS and FQNEAQ. The CDR3 is 15 amino acids.

The chain links TRBV2 to TRBJ1-5, with D possibly being TRBD1 (6 bases). The CDR3 loop spans 14 amino acids. CDR1 and CDR2 (germline): SNHLY, FYNNEI. With 8 bases removed from V and 1 base from J, the gap between germline ends came to 12 bases. The CDR3 DNA reads as TGTGCCAGCGGGGGACAAGGAAGCAATCAGCCCCAGCATTTT. This translates into CASGGQGSNQPQHF. The variable domain in full, with the rest retrieved from reference TRBV2 and TRBJ1-5, is EPEVTQTPSHQVTQMGQEVILRCVPISNHLYFYWYRQILGQKVEFLVSFYNNEISEKSEIFDDQFSVERPDGSNFTLKIRSTKLEDSAMYFCASGGQGSNQPQHFGDGTRLSIL.

The DNA for the CDR3 is TGTGCCAGCAGCCCCGGTTGGGGCGCGGGAACTGAAGCTTTCTTT. This translates into CASSPGWGAGTEAFF. The chain recombines TRBV7-9 with TRBJ1-1, with TRBD1 as a possible D gene (5 bases). The CDR3 spans 15 residues. Germline V gene lookup returns CDR1 SEHNR and CDR2 FQNEAQ (reference sequence). Trimming left V 5 bases short and J 5 bases short, with 18 bases between. Combining the CDR3 with reference TRBV7-9 and TRBJ1-1 gives the whole variable domain DTGVSQNPRHKITKRGQNVTFRCDPISEHNRLYWYRQTLGQGPEFLTYFQNEAQLEKSRLLSDRFSAERPKGSFSTLEIQRTEQGDSAMYLCASSPGWGAGTEAFFGQGTRLTVV.

The gene calls are TRBV28 and TRBJ1-2, with a tentative D call TRBD1 (6 bases). In germline, CDR1 is MDHEN, CDR2 SYDVKM. The CDR3 extends over 15 amino acids. V was pared by 8 bases and J by 6 bases, with 22 bases between. CDR3 amino acids: CASHVSGRGLNGYTF. CDR3 in DNA: TGTGCCAGCCACGTGAGCGGGAGGGGGTTGAATGGCTACACCTTC.

The chain employs TRBV20-1 and TRBJ1-5; D may be TRBD1 (5 bases). The CDR3 is made up of 12 amino acids. Germline CDR1 reads DFQATT; CDR2 reads SNEGSKA (reference sequence). Trimming left V 6 bases short and J 4 bases short, with 10 bases between. The CDR3 reads CSASRGNQPQHF. For the CDR3, the DNA is TGCAGTGCGAGTAGGGGAAATCAGCCCCAGCATTTT.

The chain combines TRBV4-1 with TRBJ1-4; D perhaps matches TRBD1 (6 bases). V lost 1 base and J lost 4, with 19 bases in between. CDR1 MGHRA and CDR2 YSYEKL come from the germline V gene. The CDR3 has 18 residues. The CDR3 sequence is CASSQARTGPGNNEKLFF. In DNA form, the CDR3 reads TGCGCCAGCAGCCAAGCGCGTACAGGGCCGGGGAATAATGAAAAACTGTTTTTT.

V is TRBV6-6 and J is TRBJ1-1, with D tentatively TRBD1 (6 bases). V lost 4 bases, J lost 0 bases, and 12 bases lay in between. This CDR3 region has 15 residues. Per the germline V gene, CDR1 is MNHNY and CDR2 is SVGAGI (reference sequence). Here the CDR3 reads CASSFGTRLNTEAFF. The DNA of the CDR3 is TGTGCCAGCAGTTTCGGGACAAGACTGAACACTGAAGCTTTCTTT.

The V gene is TRBV28, the J gene TRBJ1-2; TRBD1 might be the D (6 bases). The germline gives CDR1 MDHEN, CDR2 SYDVKM. Trimming shortened V by 3 bases and J by 4 bases, and 15 bases separated the two germline ends. This CDR3 is 15 amino acids long. The CDR3 sequence is CASSFGGGAGYGYTF. The CDR3 DNA follows: TGTGCCAGCAGTTTCGGGGGGGGCGCCGGCTATGGCTACACCTTC.

The gene calls are TRBV6-5 and TRBJ1-4; D might be TRBD1 (5 bases). Germline V CDR1 and CDR2: MNHEY, SVGAGI. The CDR3 is 12 amino acids. The V end lost 9 bases, the J end lost 4 bases, and 9 bases lay between the germline ends. CDR3 loop: CASRQGNEKLFF. For the CDR3, the DNA is TGTGCCAGTCGCCAGGGTAATGAAAAACTGTTTTTT.

The V gene is TRBV27, the J gene TRBJ1-5; no firm D call. V was clipped by 3 bases and J by 10 bases, with 16 bases between them. This CDR3 region has 14 residues. Germline V CDR1 and CDR2: MNHEY, SMNVEV (reference sequence). CDR3 loop: CASSFIGGDRPQHF. CDR3 coding DNA: TGTGCCAGCAGTTTTATCGGCGGGGATCGACCCCAGCATTTT.

This chain connects TRBV28 to TRBJ1-2, with 7 bases identical to TRBD1. This CDR3 contains 12 residues. Unmatched junction bases numbered 4, after V lost 2 bases and J lost 10 bases. Per the germline V gene, CDR1 is MDHEN and CDR2 is SYDVKM. CDR3 loop: CASSLTGEDYTF. CDR3 nucleotide sequence: TGTGCCAGCAGTTTAACAGGGGAGGACTACACCTTC.

CDR3 nucleotide sequence: TGTGCCAGCAGACCTACCGGGGGACTTGAGAGGGCCAACGTCCTGACTTTC. It yields the protein CASRPTGGLERANVLTF. V usage is TRBV6-2 or TRBV6-3 and J usage is TRBJ2-6, with a possible D match to TRBD2 (6 bases). The ends were cut back, 6 bases at V and 5 bases at J, with 20 bases in the middle. CDR1 and CDR2 from the germline V gene are MNHEY and SVGEGT. The length of the CDR3 is 17 residues.

J is TRBJ2-2 and V is TRBV19, with D perhaps matching TRBD2 (5 bases). The ends were cut back, 3 bases at V and 5 bases at J, with 13 bases in the middle. CDR1 and CDR2 from the germline V gene are LNHDA and SQIVND (reference sequence). The CDR3 sequence is 15 residues long. The CDR3 here is CASSMGLAPTGELFF. In DNA, the CDR3 is TGTGCCAGTAGTATGGGTCTAGCTCCAACCGGGGAGCTGTTTTTT.

This sequence joins TRBV6-5 and TRBJ2-1; perhaps TRBD1 as D (6 bases). CDR1 is MNHEY and CDR2 is SVGAGI in the germline V gene. This CDR3 has 15 residues. Trimming took off 6 bases at V and 0 bases at J, with 12 bases between the two ends. The CDR3 is CASSTGSSSYNEQFF. The CDR3 region has the DNA TGTGCCAGCAGCACAGGGAGTAGCTCCTACAATGAGCAGTTCTTC.

The CDR3 here is CASSTRQGQGGYTF. CDR3 nucleotide sequence: TGTGCCAGTAGTACCAGACAGGGCCAGGGGGGCTACACCTTC. The genes are TRBV19 and TRBJ1-2, with TRBD1 identical over 7 bases. Germline trimming cut 4 bases from V and 8 bases from J; bases unmatched to any gene: 10. CDR1 LNHDA and CDR2 SQIVND come from the germline V gene (reference sequence). The CDR3 sequence is 14 residues long.

The count of this clone is one. The V and J genes are TRBV11-2 and TRBJ2-3, with TRBD1 identical over 9 bases. The V segment lost 5 bases and the J segment 4 bases; nucleotides outside the gene matches: 7. Germline values: CDR1 SGHAT, CDR2 FQNNGV. This CDR3 contains 15 residues. The CDR3 protein is CASSIGTGKPDTQYF. The CDR3 nucleotides are TGTGCCAGCAGCATCGGGACAGGGAAACCAGATACGCAGTATTTT.

In this sample, this clone turned up a few times. The rearrangement links TRBV5-1 to TRBJ2-7; 10 positions agree with TRBD2. Germline assignment: CDR1 SGHRS and CDR2 YFSETQ. V gave up 1 base and J gave up 5 bases; unmatched junction bases: 3. The CDR3 totals 14 residues. CDR3 sequence (DNA): TGCGCCAGCAGCTTGACTAGCGGGGCCGACGAGCAGTACTTC. It yields the protein CASSLTSGADEQYF.

The chain is built from TRBV10-3 and TRBJ2-3; 9 nucleotides line up with TRBD2. From germline, CDR1 is ENHRY and CDR2 SYGVKD. V dropped 0 bases and J dropped 6; count of bases not matched to a gene: 7. This CDR3 is built from 16 residues. CDR3 region: CAISESLAGRADTQYF. DNA of the CDR3: TGTGCCATCAGTGAGTCCCTAGCGGGGCGTGCCGATACGCAGTATTTT.

This chain connects TRBV14 to TRBJ1-2; D uncertain. The V and J ends lost 4 bases and 8 bases respectively, with 14 bases between them. The CDR3 has 13 residues. Germline V gives CDR1 SGHDN, CDR2 FVKESK. The CDR3 here is CASSPTIREGYTF. Written as DNA, the CDR3 is TGTGCCAGCAGCCCAACGATTCGGGAAGGCTACACCTTC.

This sequence joins TRBV9 and TRBJ1-2, with 9 nucleotides matching TRBD1. From germline, CDR1 is SGDLS and CDR2 YYNGEE. The V and J ends lost 3 bases and 6 bases, in that order; junction bases with no gene match: 15. The CDR3 sequence is 17 residues long. The CDR3 nucleotides read TGTGCCAGCAGCGGGCTATGGGCCACAGGGGGCAAAAATGGCTACACCTTC. Translated: CASSGLWATGGKNGYTF.